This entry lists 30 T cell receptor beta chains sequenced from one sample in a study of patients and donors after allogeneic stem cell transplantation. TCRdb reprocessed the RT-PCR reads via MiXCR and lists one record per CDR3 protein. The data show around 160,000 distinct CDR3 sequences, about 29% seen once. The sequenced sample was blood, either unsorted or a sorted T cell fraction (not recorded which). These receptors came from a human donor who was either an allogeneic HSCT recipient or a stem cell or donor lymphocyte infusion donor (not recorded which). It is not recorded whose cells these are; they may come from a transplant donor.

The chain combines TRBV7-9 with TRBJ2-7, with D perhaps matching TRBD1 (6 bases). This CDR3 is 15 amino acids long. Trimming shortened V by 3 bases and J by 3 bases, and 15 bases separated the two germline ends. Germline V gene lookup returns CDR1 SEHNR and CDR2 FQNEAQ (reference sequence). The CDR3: CASSFGQYGFYEQYF. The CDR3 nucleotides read TGTGCCAGCAGCTTCGGACAGTACGGCTTCTACGAGCAGTACTTC.

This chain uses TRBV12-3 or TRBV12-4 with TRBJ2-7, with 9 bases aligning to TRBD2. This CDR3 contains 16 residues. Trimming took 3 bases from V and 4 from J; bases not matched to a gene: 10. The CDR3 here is CASSFIPSGMIYEQYF. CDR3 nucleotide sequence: TGTGCCAGCAGTTTCATTCCTAGCGGGATGATTTACGAGCAGTACTTC.

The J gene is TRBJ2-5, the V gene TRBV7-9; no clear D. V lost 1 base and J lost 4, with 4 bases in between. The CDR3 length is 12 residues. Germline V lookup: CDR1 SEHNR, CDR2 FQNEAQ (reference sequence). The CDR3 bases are TGTGCCAGCAGCTTAGTATTAGAGACCCAGTACTTC. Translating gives CASSLVLETQYF. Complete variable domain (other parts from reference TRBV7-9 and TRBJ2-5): DTGVSQNPRHKITKRGQNVTFRCDPISEHNRLYWYRQTLGQGPEFLTYFQNEAQLEKSRLLSDRFSAERPKGSFSTLEIQRTEQGDSAMYLCASSLVLETQYFGPGTRLLVL.

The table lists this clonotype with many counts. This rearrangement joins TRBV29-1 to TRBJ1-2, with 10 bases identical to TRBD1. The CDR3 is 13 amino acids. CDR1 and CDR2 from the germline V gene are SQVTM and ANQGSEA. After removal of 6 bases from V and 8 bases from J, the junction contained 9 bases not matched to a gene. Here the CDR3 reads CSVRDRGIDGYTF. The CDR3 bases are TGCAGCGTCCGGGACAGGGGAATTGACGGCTACACCTTC.

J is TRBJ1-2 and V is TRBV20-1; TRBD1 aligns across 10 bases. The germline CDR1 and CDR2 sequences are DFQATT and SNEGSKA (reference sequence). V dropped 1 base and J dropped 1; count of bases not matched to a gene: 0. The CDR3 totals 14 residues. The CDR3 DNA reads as TGCAGTGCTAGAGGGACAGGGGGTAACTATGGCTACACCTTC. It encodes CSARGTGGNYGYTF.

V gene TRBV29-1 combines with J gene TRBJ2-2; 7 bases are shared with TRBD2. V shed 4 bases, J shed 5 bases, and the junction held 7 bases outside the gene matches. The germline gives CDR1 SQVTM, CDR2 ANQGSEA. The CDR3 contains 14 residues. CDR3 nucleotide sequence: TGCAGCGTTGCCCGCGGGAGCGCGACCGGGGAGCTGTTTTTT. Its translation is CSVARGSATGELFF.

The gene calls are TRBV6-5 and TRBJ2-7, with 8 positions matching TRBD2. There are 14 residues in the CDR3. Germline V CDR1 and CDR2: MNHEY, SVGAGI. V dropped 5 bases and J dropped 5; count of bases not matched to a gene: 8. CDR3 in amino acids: CASSGNGRANEQYF. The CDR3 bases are TGTGCCAGCAGTGGTAACGGGAGGGCCAACGAGCAGTACTTC.

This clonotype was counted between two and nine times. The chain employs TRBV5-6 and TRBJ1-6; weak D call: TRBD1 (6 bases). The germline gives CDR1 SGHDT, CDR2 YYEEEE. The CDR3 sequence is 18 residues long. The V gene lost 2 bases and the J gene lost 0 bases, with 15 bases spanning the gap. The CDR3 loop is CASSFDPTGRSYNSPLHF. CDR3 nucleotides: TGTGCCAGCAGCTTCGACCCCACAGGGCGCTCCTATAATTCACCCCTCCACTTT.

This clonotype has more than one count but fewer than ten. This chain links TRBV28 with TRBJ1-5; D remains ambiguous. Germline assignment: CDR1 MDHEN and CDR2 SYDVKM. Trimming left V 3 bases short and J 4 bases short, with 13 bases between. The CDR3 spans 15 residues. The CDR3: CASSFRGFTNQPQHF. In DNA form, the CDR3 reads TGTGCCAGCAGTTTTAGAGGATTTACTAATCAGCCCCAGCATTTT. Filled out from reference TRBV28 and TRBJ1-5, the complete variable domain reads DVKVTQSSRYLVKRTGEKVFLECVQDMDHENMFWYRQDPGLGLRLIYFSYDVKMKEKGDIPEGYSVSREKKERFSLILESASTNQTSMYLCASSFRGFTNQPQHFGDGTRLSIL.

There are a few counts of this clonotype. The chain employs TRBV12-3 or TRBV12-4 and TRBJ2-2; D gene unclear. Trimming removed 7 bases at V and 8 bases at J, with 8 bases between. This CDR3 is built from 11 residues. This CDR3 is CASTSRGELFF. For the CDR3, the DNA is TGTGCCAGCACCTCCAGGGGGGAGCTGTTTTTT.

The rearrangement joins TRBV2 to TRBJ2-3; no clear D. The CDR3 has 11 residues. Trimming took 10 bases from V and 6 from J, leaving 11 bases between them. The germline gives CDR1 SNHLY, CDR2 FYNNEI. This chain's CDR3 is CATRVLDTQYF. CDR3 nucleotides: TGTGCCACTAGGGTGTTGGATACGCAGTATTTT.

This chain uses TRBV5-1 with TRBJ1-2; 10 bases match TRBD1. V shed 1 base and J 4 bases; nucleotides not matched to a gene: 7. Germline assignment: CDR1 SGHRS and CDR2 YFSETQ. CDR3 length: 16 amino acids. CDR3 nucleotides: TGCGCCAGCAGCTTGACCCCGGGACAGGGGATCTATGGCTACACCTTC. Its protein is CASSLTPGQGIYGYTF.

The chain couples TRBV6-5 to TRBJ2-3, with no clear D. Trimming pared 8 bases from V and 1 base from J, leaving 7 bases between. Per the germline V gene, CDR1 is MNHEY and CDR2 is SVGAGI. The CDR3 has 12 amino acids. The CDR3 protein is CASGLRTDTQYF. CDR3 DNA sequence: TGTGCCAGCGGGCTCCGCACAGATACGCAGTATTTT.

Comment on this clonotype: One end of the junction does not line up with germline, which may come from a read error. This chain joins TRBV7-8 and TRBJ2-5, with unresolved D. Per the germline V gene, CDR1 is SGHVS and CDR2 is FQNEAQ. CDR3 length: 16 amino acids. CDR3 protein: CAGSLNSILYQETQYF. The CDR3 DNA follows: TGTGCCGGCAGCTTAAACAGCATCCTGTACCAAGAGACCCAGTACTTC.

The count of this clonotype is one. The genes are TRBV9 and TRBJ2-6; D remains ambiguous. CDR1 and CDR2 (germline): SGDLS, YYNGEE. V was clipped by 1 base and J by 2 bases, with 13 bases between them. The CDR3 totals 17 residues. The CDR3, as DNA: TGTGCCAGCAGCGTAAGCTTGCGTTCTGCTGGGGCCAACGTCCTGACTTTC. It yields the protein CASSVSLRSAGANVLTF.

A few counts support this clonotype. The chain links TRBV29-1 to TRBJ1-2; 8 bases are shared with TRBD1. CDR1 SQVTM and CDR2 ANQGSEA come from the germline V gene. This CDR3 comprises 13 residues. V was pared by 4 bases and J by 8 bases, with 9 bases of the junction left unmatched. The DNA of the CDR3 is TGCAGCGTTGGAGAGACAGGGGTGAGAGGCTACACCTTC. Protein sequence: CSVGETGVRGYTF. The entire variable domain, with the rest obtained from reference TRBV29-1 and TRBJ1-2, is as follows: SAVISQKPSRDICQRGTSLTIQCQVDSQVTMMFWYRQQPGQSLTLIATANQGSEATYESGFVIDKFPISRPNLTFSTLTVSNMSPEDSSIYLCSVGETGVRGYTFGSGTRLTVV.

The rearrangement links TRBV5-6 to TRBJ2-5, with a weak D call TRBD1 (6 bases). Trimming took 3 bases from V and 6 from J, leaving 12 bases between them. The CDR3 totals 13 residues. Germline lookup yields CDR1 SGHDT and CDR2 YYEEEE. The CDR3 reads CASSWGPRKTQYF. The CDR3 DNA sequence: TGTGCCAGCAGCTGGGGGCCCCGGAAGACCCAGTACTTC.

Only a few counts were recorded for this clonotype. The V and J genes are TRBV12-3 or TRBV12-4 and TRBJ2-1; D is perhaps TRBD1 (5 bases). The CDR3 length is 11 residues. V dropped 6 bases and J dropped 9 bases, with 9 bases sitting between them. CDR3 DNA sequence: TGTGCCAGCAGCCTTAGGGGTGAGCAGTTCTTC. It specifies CASSLRGEQFF.

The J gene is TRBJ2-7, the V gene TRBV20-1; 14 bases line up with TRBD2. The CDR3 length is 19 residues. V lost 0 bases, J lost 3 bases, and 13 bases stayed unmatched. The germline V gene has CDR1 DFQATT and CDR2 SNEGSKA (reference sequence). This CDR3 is CSAREGIGGLAGANYEQYF. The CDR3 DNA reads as TGCAGTGCTAGAGAGGGGATTGGGGGACTAGCGGGAGCAAACTACGAGCAGTACTTC.

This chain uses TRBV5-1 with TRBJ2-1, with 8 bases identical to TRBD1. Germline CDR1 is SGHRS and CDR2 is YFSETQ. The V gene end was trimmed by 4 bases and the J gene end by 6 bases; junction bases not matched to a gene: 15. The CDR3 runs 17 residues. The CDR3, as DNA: TGCGCCAGCAGCCAAAAACGCCGGACAGGGTATGGCAATGAGCAGTTCTTC. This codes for CASSQKRRTGYGNEQFF.

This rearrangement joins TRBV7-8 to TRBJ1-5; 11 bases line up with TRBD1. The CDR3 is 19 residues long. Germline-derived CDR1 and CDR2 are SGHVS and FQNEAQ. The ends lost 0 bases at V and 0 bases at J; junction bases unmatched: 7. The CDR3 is CASSLAGTGGPYSNQPQHF. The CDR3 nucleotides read TGTGCCAGCAGCTTAGCGGGGACAGGGGGACCTTATAGCAATCAGCCCCAGCATTTT.

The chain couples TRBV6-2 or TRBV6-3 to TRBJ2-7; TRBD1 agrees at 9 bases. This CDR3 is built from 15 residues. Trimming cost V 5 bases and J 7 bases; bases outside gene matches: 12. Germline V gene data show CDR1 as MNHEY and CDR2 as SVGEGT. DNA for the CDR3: TGTGCCAGCAGTCGCCCGGGACAGGGAGTGGAAGAGCAGTACTTC. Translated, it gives CASSRPGQGVEEQYF.

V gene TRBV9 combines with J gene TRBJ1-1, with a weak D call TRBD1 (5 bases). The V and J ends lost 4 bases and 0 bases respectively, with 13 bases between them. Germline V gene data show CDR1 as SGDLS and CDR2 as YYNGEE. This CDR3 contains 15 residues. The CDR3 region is CASSLRGTLNTEAFF. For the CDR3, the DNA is TGTGCCAGCAGCTTGCGAGGGACCCTGAACACTGAAGCTTTCTTT.

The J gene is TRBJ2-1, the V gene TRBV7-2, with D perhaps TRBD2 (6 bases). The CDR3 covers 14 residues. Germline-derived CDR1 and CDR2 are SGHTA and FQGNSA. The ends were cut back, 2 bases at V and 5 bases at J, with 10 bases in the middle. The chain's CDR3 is CASSLLLANNEQFF. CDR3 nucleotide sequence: TGTGCCAGCAGCTTATTACTAGCTAACAATGAGCAGTTCTTC.

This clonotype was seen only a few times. CDR3 protein: CASQGLIYPGSEQYF. The CDR3 DNA reads as TGCGCCAGCCAGGGACTTATTTATCCAGGGAGCGAGCAGTACTTC. The gene calls are TRBV4-1 and TRBJ2-7; D is perhaps TRBD2 (6 bases). Trimming left V 8 bases short and J 6 bases short, with 23 bases between. The CDR3 has 15 residues. Looked up from germline, CDR1 is MGHRA and CDR2 is YSYEKL.

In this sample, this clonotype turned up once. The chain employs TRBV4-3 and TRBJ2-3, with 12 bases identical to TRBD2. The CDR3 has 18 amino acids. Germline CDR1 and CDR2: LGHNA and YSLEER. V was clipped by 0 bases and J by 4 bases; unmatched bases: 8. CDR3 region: CASSQELLAGGESDTQYF. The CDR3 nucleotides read TGCGCCAGCAGCCAAGAATTGCTAGCGGGAGGGGAATCAGATACGCAGTATTTT.

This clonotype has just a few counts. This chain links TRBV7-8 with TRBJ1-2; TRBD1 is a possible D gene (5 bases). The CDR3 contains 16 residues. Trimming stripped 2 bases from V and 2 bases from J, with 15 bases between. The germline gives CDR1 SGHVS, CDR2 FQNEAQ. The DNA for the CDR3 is TGTGCCAGCAGCTTAAATATAAGGGACGGAAACTATGGCTACACCTTC. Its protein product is CASSLNIRDGNYGYTF. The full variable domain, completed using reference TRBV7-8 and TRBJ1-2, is GAGVSQSPRYKVAKRGQDVALRCDPISGHVSLFWYQQALGQGPEFLTYFQNEAQLDKSGLPSDRFFAERPEGSVSTLKIQRTQQEDSAVYLCASSLNIRDGNYGYTFGSGTRLTVV.

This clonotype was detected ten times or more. CDR3: CAISDSGVVYYGYTF. In nucleotides, the CDR3 is TGTGCCATCAGTGACTCAGGGGTCGTTTACTATGGCTACACCTTC. The genes are TRBV10-3 and TRBJ1-2, with D possibly matching TRBD1 (6 bases). V was pared by 3 bases and J by 3 bases, with 14 bases between. CDR1 and CDR2 (germline): ENHRY, SYGVKD. The CDR3 consists of 15 residues.

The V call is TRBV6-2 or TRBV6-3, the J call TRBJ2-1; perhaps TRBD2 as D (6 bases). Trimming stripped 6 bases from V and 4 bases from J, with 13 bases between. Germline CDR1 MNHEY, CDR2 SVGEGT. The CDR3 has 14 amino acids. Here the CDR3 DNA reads TGTGCCAGCAGATGGGGGGAGAGGTACAATGAGCAGTTCTTC. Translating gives CASRWGERYNEQFF.

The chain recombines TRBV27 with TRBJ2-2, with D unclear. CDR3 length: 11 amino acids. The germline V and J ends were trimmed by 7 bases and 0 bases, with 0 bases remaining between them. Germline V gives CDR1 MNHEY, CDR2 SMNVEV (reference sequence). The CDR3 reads CASTNTGELFF. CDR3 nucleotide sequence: TGTGCCAGCACGAACACCGGGGAGCTGTTTTTT.